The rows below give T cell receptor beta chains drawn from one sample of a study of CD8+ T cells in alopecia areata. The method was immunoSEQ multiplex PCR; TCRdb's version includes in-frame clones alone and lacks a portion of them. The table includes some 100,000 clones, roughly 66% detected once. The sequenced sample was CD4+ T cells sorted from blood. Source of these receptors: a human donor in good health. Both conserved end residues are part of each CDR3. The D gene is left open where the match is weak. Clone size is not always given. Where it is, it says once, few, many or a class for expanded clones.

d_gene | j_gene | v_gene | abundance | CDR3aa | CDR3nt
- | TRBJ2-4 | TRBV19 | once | CASRPGSKNIQYF | TGTGCCAGCCGACCTGGTTCCAAAAACATTCAGTACTTC
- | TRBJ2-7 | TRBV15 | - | CATSREDSTYEQYF | TGTGCCACCAGCAGAGAAGACAGTACCTACGAGCAGTACTTC
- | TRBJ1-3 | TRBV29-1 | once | CSVALDSGNTIYF | TGCAGCGTGGCCCTGGACTCTGGAAACACCATATATTTT
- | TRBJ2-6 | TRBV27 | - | CASSPDRRTSGANVLTF | TGTGCCAGCAGTCCAGACCGCCGAACCTCTGGGGCCAACGTCCTGACTTTC
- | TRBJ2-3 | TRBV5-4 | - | CASSPVGRDSTDTQYF | TGTGCCAGCAGCCCCGTAGGGCGGGATAGCACAGATACGCAGTATTTT
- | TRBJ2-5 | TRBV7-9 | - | CASSFPTQVTTETQYF | TGTGCCAGCAGCTTCCCCACACAGGTCACGACGGAGACCCAGTACTTC
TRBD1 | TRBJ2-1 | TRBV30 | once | CAWDRGSYNEQFF | TGTGCCTGGGACAGGGGATCCTACAATGAGCAGTTCTTC
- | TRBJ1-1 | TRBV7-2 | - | CASSLWGMNTEAFF | TGTGCCAGCAGCTTATGGGGGATGAACACTGAAGCTTTCTTT
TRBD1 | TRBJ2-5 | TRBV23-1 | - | CASGTGGRLETQYF | TGCGCCAGCGGGACAGGGGGAAGGTTGGAGACCCAGTACTTC
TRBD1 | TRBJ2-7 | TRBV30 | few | CAWSEGTGALSEQYF | TGTGCCTGGAGTGAAGGGACAGGGGCATTAAGCGAGCAGTACTTC
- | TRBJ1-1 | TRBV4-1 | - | CASSQVGAGVNTEAFF | TGCGCCAGCAGCCAAGTAGGAGCAGGGGTGAACACTGAAGCTTTCTTT
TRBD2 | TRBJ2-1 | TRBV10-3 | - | CAISLAGGRYNEQFF | TGTGCCATCAGTCTAGCGGGGGGACGCTACAATGAGCAGTTCTTC
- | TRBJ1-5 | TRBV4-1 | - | CASSQSPPGPVRQPQHF | TGCGCCAGCAGCCAGAGCCCCCCGGGGCCAGTACGTCAGCCCCAGCATTTT
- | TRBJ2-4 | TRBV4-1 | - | CASSHAGLAVQYF | TGCGCCAGCAGCCATGCAGGGTTGGCCGTTCAGTACTTC
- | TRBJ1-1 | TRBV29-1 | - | CSVALDRQNTEAFF | TGCAGCGTTGCCTTGGACAGACAGAACACTGAAGCTTTCTTT
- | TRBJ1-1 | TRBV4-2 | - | CASSQPDLNTEAFF | TGTGCCAGCAGCCAACCCGATTTGAACACTGAAGCTTTCTTT
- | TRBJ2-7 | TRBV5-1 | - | CASAMGGLVSYEQYF | TGCGCCAGCGCTATGGGGGGGCTTGTGTCCTACGAGCAGTACTTC
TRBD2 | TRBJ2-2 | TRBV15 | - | CATSRERLADPTGELFF | TGTGCCACCAGCAGAGAGCGCCTAGCGGACCCCACCGGGGAGCTGTTTTTT
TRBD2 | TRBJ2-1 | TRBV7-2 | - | CASSPVGLAGGYNEQFF | TGTGCCAGCAGCCCGGTGGGACTAGCGGGGGGCTACAATGAGCAGTTCTTC
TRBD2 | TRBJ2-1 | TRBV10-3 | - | CAISETSGGSNEQFF | TGTGCCATCAGTGAGACTAGCGGGGGGTCCAATGAGCAGTTCTTC
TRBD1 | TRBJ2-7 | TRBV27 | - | CASSSQPGQGPYEQYF | TGTGCCAGCAGTTCTCAACCGGGACAGGGTCCCTACGAGCAGTACTTC
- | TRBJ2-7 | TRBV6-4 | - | CASNQQLYEQYF | TGTGCCAGCAATCAACAGTTGTACGAGCAGTACTTC
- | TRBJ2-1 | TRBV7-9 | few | CASSLTLGNEQFF | TGTGCCAGCAGCTTAACCCTGGGGAATGAGCAGTTCTTC
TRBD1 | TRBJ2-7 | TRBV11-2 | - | CASSSGTGAWEQYF | TGTGCCAGCAGCTCCGGGACAGGGGCCTGGGAGCAGTACTTC
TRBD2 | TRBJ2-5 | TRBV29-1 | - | CSVEPRSGGRETQYF | TGCAGCGTTGAGCCCCGGTCCGGGGGGAGGGAGACCCAGTACTTC
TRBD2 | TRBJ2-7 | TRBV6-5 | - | CASSRLAGGTYEQYF | TGTGCCAGCAGCCGTCTAGCGGGGGGCACCTACGAGCAGTACTTC
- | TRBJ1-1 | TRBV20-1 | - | CSAVDYTEAFF | TGCAGTGCTGTTGATTACACTGAAGCTTTCTTT
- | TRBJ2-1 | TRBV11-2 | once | CASSPRGDSSYNEQFF | TGTGCCAGCAGTCCCAGGGGGGACTCCTCCTACAATGAGCAGTTCTTC
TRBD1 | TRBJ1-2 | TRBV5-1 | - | CASSKGQGAVYGYTF | TGCGCCAGCAGCAAGGGACAGGGGGCAGTCTATGGCTACACCTTC
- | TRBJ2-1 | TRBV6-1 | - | CASSEAAAYNEQFF | TGTGCCAGCAGTGAAGCGGCAGCTTACAATGAGCAGTTCTTC
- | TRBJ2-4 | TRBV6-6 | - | CASSYSRGKDNIQYF | TGTGCCAGCAGTTACTCGAGGGGAAAGGACAACATTCAGTACTTC
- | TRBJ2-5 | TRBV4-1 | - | CASSQGRMNLQETQYF | TGCGCCAGCAGCCAAGGGCGGATGAACCTCCAAGAGACCCAGTACTTC
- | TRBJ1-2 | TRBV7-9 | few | CASSLGQTYGYTF | TGTGCCAGCAGCTTAGGGCAGACTTATGGCTACACCTTC
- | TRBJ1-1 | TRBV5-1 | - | CASSLVDGRTYTEAFF | TGCGCCAGCAGCTTGGTCGATGGTCGCACTTACACTGAAGCTTTCTTT
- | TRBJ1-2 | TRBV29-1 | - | CSVERGGGYGYTF | TGCAGCGTTGAACGAGGGGGTGGCTATGGCTACACCTTC
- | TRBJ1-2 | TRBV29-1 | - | CSAPGQIAYGYTF | TGCAGCGCCCCGGGGCAAATCGCCTATGGCTACACCTTC
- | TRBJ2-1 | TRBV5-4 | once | CASSDASTPYNEQFF | TGTGCCAGCAGTGATGCCTCCACCCCCTACAATGAGCAGTTCTTC
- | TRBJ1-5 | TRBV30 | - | CAWSVSRDQPQHF | TGTGCCTGGAGTGTATCTCGGGATCAGCCCCAGCATTTT
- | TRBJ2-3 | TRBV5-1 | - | CASSLVLQDTQYF | TGCGCCAGCAGCTTGGTCCTCCAGGATACGCAGTATTTT
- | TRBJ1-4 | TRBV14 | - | CASSQGRGTSMIF | TGTGCCAGCAGCCAAGGAAGGGGAACATCGATGATTTTT
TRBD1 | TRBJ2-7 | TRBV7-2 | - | CASSSRQGVHEQYF | TGTGCCAGCAGCTCTAGACAGGGGGTCCACGAGCAGTACTTC
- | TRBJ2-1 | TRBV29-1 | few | CSVGGRVSDEQFF | TGCAGCGTTGGGGGCAGGGTTTCGGATGAGCAGTTCTTC
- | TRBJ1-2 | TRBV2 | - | CASPSGGRYGYTF | TGTGCCAGCCCTTCCGGGGGCCGCTATGGCTACACCTTC
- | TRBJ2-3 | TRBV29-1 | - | CSAAEDTQYF | TGCAGCGCGGCCGAGGATACGCAGTATTTT
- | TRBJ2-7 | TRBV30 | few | CAWRRSYEQYF | TGTGCCTGGAGGCGGTCCTACGAGCAGTACTTC
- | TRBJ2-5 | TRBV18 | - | CASSPPGETQYF | TGTGCCAGCTCACCACCTGGGGAGACCCAGTACTTC
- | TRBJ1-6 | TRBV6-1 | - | CASSVLRTYNSPLHF | TGTGCCAGCAGTGTTCTCAGAACCTATAATTCACCCCTCCACTTT
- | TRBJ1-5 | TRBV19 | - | CASSGRNQPQHF | TGTGCCAGTAGTGGACGCAATCAGCCCCAGCATTTT
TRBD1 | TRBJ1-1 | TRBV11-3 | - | CASSQDRDTEAFF | TGTGCCAGCAGCCAGGACAGGGACACTGAAGCTTTCTTT
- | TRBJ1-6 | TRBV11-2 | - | CASSLQESSYNSPLHF | TGTGCCAGCAGCTTGCAGGAAAGCTCCTATAATTCACCCCTCCACTTT
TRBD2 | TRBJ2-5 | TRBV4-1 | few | CASTGLAGSQETQYF | TGCGCCAGCACCGGACTAGCGGGGAGCCAAGAGACCCAGTACTTC
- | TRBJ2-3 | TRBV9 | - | CASSVAWGAANTQYF | TGTGCCAGCAGCGTAGCTTGGGGCGCCGCTAATACGCAGTATTTT
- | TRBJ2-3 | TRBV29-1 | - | CSVEFWGRETDTQYF | TGCAGCGTTGAATTTTGGGGCAGGGAAACAGATACGCAGTATTTT
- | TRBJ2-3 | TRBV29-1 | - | CSLVGALNSQYF | TGCAGCCTCGTCGGGGCCCTAAACTCGCAGTATTTT